This TCR beta chain emerged from a study of T cell responses to AZD1222 COVID-19 vaccine. Notes on the study in general: Among AZD1222 vaccinees, only five or six were seropositive at baseline.

Produced via immunoSEQ multiplex PCR; TCRdb's table is partial and in-frame only. The table has 180,000 or so clones, approximately 91% seen once; the top ten hold roughly 2%. As concerns this clone: Its antigen remains unknown.

V lost 1 base and J lost 2, with 5 bases in between. The CDR3 loop spans 14 amino acids. Germline V CDR1 and CDR2: MGHRA, YSYEKL. The TCR sequence derives from an adult who received the AZD1222 COVID-19 vaccine. The sequencing here drew on peripheral blood, taken 28 days after the second AZD1222 dose. V and J are TRBV4-1 and TRBJ1-4; D gene uncertain. DNA for the CDR3: TGCGCCAGCAGCCAAGTACAGACTAATGAAAAACTGTTTTTT. This gives the protein CASSQVQTNEKLFF.